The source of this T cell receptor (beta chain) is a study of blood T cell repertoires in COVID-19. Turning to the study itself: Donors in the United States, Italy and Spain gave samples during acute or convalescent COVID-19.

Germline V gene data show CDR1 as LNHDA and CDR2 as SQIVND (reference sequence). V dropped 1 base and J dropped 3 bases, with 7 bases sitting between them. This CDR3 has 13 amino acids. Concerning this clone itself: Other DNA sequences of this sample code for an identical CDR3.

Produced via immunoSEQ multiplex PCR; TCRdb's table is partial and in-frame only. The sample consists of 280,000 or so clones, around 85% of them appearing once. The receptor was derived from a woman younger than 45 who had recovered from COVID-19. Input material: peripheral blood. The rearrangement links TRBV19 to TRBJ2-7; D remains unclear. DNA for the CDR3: TGTGCCAGTAGTATAGGCACGGGCTACGAGCAGTACTTC. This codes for CASSIGTGYEQYF.